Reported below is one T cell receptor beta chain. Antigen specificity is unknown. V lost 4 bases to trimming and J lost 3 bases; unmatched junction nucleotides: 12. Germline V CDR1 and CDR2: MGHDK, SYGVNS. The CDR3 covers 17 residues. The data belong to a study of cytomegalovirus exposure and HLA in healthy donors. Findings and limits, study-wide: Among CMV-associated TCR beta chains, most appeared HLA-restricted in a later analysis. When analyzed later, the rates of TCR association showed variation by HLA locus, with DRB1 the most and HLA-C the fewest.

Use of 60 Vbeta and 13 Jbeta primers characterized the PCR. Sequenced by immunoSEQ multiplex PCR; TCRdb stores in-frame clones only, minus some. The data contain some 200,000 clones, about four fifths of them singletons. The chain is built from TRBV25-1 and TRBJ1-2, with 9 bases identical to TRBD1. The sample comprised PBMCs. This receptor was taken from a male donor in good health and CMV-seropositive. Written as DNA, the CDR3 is TGTGCCAGCAGTGCCAGGACAGGGGCGCCGAGGGACTATGGCTACACCTTC. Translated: CASSARTGAPRDYGYTF.